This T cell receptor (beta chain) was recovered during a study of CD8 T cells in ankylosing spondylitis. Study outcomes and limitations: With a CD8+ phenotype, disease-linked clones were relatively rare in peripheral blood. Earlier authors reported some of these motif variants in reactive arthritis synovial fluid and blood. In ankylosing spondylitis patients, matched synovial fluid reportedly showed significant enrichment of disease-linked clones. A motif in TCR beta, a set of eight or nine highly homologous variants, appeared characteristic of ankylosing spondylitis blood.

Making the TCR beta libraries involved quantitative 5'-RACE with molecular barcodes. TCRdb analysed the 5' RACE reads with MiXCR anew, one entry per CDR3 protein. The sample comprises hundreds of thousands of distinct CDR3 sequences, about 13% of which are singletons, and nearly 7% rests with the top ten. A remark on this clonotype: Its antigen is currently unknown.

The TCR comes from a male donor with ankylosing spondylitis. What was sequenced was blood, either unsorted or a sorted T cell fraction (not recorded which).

For the CDR3, the DNA is TGCAGTGCATGGGGGGGCGCGGGAGAGGGCACCGGGGAGCTGTTTTTT. Its translation is CSAWGGAGEGTGELFF. This chain links TRBV20-1 with TRBJ2-2; tentatively, D is TRBD2 (7 bases). Germline CDR1 and CDR2: DFQATT and SNEGSKA (reference sequence). V lost 6 bases to trimming and J lost 4 bases, with 21 bases between them. The CDR3 runs to 16 residues.